These 29 T cell receptor beta chains share one sample of origin, sequenced in a study of shared clonotypes between healthy human individuals. Sequenced by immunoSEQ multiplex PCR; TCRdb stores in-frame clones only, minus some. The sample yields about 680,000 clones, roughly 73% seen once. The material sequenced was memory CD4+ T cells sorted from blood. Subset in this sample: CD45RA-negative fraction. Source of these receptors: a woman aged 25 to 39 in good health.

Regarding this clone: A much larger clone lies a single base off, so this may be a read error. The chain recombines TRBV5-1 with TRBJ1-3; no firm D call. V gave up 0 bases and J gave up 0 bases, with 10 bases separating them. CDR3 length: 16 amino acids. The germline V gene encodes CDR1 SGHRS and CDR2 YFSETQ. CDR3 DNA: TGCGCCAGCAGCTTGGGCGATTCGTACTCTGGAAACACCATATATTTT. It specifies CASSLGDSYSGNTIYF.

The chain carries TRBV19 and TRBJ2-2; tentatively, D is TRBD1 (5 bases). V shed 9 bases and J shed 0 bases, with 8 bases lying between them. CDR3 length: 13 amino acids. Germline V gene sequence: CDR1 LNHDA, CDR2 SQIVND (reference sequence). CDR3 DNA sequence: TGTGCCAGCAGGGAATCGAACACCGGGGAGCTGTTTTTT. Translation: CASRESNTGELFF.

The table lists this clone with many counts. Other DNA variants within this sample encode the same CDR3. The gene calls are TRBV28 and TRBJ1-3; D call uncertain. The CDR3 covers 12 residues. The V and J ends lost 6 bases and 1 base respectively, with 4 bases between them. CDR1 is MDHEN and CDR2 is SYDVKM in the germline V gene. CDR3: CASSRSGNTIYF. CDR3 bases: TGTGCCAGCAGCAGATCTGGAAACACCATATATTTT.

J is TRBJ2-2 and V is TRBV2; D not certain. Trimming took off 2 bases at V and 2 bases at J, with 12 bases between the two ends. The CDR3 consists of 16 residues. CDR1 is SNHLY, CDR2 FYNNEI, per germline. The CDR3 nucleotides are TGTGCCAGCAGTGAAAGGGCGGCCATCAACACCGGGGAGCTGTTTTTT. Amino acids: CASSERAAINTGELFF.

The chain employs TRBV28 and TRBJ2-7; 11 bases line up with TRBD1. The V gene end was trimmed by 6 bases and the J gene end by 6 bases; junction bases not matched to a gene: 16. The CDR3 totals 17 residues. Germline values: CDR1 MDHEN, CDR2 SYDVKM. CDR3 in DNA: TGTGCCAGCAGAGCACCCGCCGGGACAGGGGGTTCGGGCGAGCAGTACTTC. This gives the protein CASRAPAGTGGSGEQYF.

This chain joins TRBV4-1 and TRBJ2-2; D may correspond to TRBD1 or TRBD2 (5 bases each). This CDR3 contains 16 residues. V was cut by 6 bases and J by 0 bases, with 14 bases left in between. Germline V lookup: CDR1 MGHRA, CDR2 YSYEKL. Here the CDR3 reads CASRAFEGTNTGELFF. CDR3 nucleotide sequence: TGCGCCAGCAGGGCCTTTGAGGGGACGAACACCGGGGAGCTGTTTTTT.

The V and J genes are TRBV18 and TRBJ1-5; D is uncertain. The V end lost 8 bases, the J end lost 5 bases, and 10 bases lay between the germline ends. The CDR3 is made up of 12 amino acids. CDR1 is KGHSH and CDR2 is LQKENI in the germline V gene. CDR3 residues: CASQEFDQPQHF. The CDR3 DNA reads as TGTGCCAGCCAAGAATTCGATCAGCCCCAGCATTTT.

In this sample, this clone turned up a few times. The V gene is TRBV7-9, the J gene TRBJ2-7, with no clear D. V lost 2 bases and J 2 bases, leaving 10 bases between the germline ends. The CDR3 consists of 14 residues. The germline V gene encodes CDR1 SEHNR and CDR2 FQNEAQ (reference sequence). The CDR3 DNA is TGTGCCAGCAGCTTATGGGCAGCAACCTACGAGCAGTACTTC. Its translation is CASSLWAATYEQYF. The full variable domain, in which reference TRBV7-9 and TRBJ2-7 provide the parts outside the CDR3, is DTGVSQNPRHKITKRGQNVTFRCDPISEHNRLYWYRQTLGQGPEFLTYFQNEAQLEKSRLLSDRFSAERPKGSFSTLEIQRTEQGDSAMYLCASSLWAATYEQYFGPGTRLTVT.

The chain recombines TRBV7-8 with TRBJ1-5; D perhaps matches TRBD1 (5 bases). Per germline, CDR1 SGHVS and CDR2 FQNEAQ. The CDR3 totals 15 residues. V was trimmed by 0 bases and J by 1 base, leaving 7 bases between them. This CDR3 is CASSLAGGSNQPQHF. In DNA, the CDR3 is TGTGCCAGCAGCTTAGCGGGGGGAAGCAATCAGCCCCAGCATTTT.

The genes are TRBV7-3 and TRBJ2-7, with 11 bases aligning to TRBD2. Germline loops: CDR1 SGHTA, CDR2 FQGTGA. The ends lost 6 bases at V and 7 bases at J; junction bases unmatched: 5. The CDR3 has 13 amino acids. CDR3 in DNA: TGTGCCAGCAGTGTTAGCGGGAGGGGAGAGCAGTACTTC. It codes for CASSVSGRGEQYF.

The J gene is TRBJ2-7, the V gene TRBV9, with 7 bases identical to TRBD1. Germline V gene sequence: CDR1 SGDLS, CDR2 YYNGEE. The CDR3 covers 18 residues. V was pared by 1 base and J by 8 bases, with 21 bases of the junction left unmatched. The CDR3 loop is CASSVSGLNRGRGGKQYF. The CDR3 DNA reads TGTGCCAGCAGCGTATCCGGCCTGAACAGGGGTAGGGGTGGCAAGCAGTACTTC.

There are many counts of this clone. The chain has TRBV15 and TRBJ2-5; no reliable D call. The V end was cut by 0 bases, the J end by 2 bases, with 7 bases between. This CDR3 has 14 residues. Germline CDR1 is LNHNV and CDR2 is YYDKDF (reference sequence). CDR3 loop: CATSRDPSQETQYF. Written as DNA, the CDR3 is TGTGCCACCAGCAGAGATCCCTCTCAAGAGACCCAGTACTTC.

This rearrangement joins TRBV28 to TRBJ2-2, with no clear D. From germline, CDR1 is MDHEN and CDR2 SYDVKM. The CDR3 spans 13 residues. The V and J ends lost 6 bases and 2 bases respectively, with 7 bases between them. The chain's CDR3 is CASRYRNTGELFF. The DNA for the CDR3 is TGTGCCAGCAGGTACAGAAACACCGGGGAGCTGTTTTTT.

This chain uses TRBV28 with TRBJ2-7; D is possibly TRBD2 (5 bases). The germline V and J ends were trimmed by 8 bases and 4 bases, with 15 bases remaining between them. CDR1 and CDR2 (germline): MDHEN, SYDVKM. The CDR3 spans 13 residues. CDR3 sequence (DNA): TGTGCCAGCCAGGCTATGGAGGTTTACGAGCAGTACTTC. It codes for CASQAMEVYEQYF.

The V and J genes are TRBV19 and TRBJ2-7; the D gene is possibly TRBD1 (5 bases). Trimming removed 2 bases from V and 5 bases from J, with 13 bases in between. CDR1 LNHDA and CDR2 SQIVND come from the germline V gene (reference sequence). The CDR3 has 14 residues. In DNA, the CDR3 is TGTGCCAGTAGTATACAGGGCCTTGTTGACGAGCAGTACTTC. Its translation: CASSIQGLVDEQYF.

This clone was detected a few times. The chain has TRBV21-1 and TRBJ1-1. TRBV21-1 counts as a pseudogene. This CDR3 contains 14 residues. CDR3 amino acids: CASSKVEGMAEAFF. In DNA, the CDR3 is TGTGCCAGCAGCAAAGTGGAGGGGATGGCTGAAGCTTTCTTT.

The chain uses TRBV2 and TRBJ2-5, with a tentative D call TRBD1 (5 bases). The V gene's germline CDR1 is SNHLY and CDR2 FYNNEI. The CDR3 runs to 13 residues. V was trimmed by 6 bases and J by 1 base, leaving 9 bases between them. CDR3 bases: TGTGCCAGCAGCCAGGGAACCCAAGAGACCCAGTACTTC. This codes for CASSQGTQETQYF.

This clone was detected many times. The CDR3 DNA sequence: TGTGCCAGCAGTTTGGGACACCCTGAAAAACTGTTTTTT. Translation: CASSLGHPEKLFF. The chain uses TRBV28 and TRBJ1-4; possible D gene TRBD1, 6 bases. Germline CDR1 reads MDHEN; CDR2 reads SYDVKM. Trimming left V 3 bases short and J 7 bases short, with 9 bases between. There are 13 residues in the CDR3.

The genes are TRBV28 and TRBJ1-5; possible D gene TRBD1, 6 bases. The V end lost 3 bases, the J end lost 9 bases, and 18 bases lay between the germline ends. CDR1 is MDHEN and CDR2 is SYDVKM in the germline V gene. The length of the CDR3 is 15 residues. The CDR3 DNA is TGTGCCAGCAGTTTGTCTCAGCAGGGGATCAGGCCCCAGCATTTT. It specifies CASSLSQQGIRPQHF. Together with reference TRBV28 and TRBJ1-5, the CDR3 gives the full variable domain: DVKVTQSSRYLVKRTGEKVFLECVQDMDHENMFWYRQDPGLGLRLIYFSYDVKMKEKGDIPEGYSVSREKKERFSLILESASTNQTSMYLCASSLSQQGIRPQHFGDGTRLSIL.

CDR3 in DNA: TGTGCCAGCAGCTTGGTGGACAGCAATGAGCAGTTCTTC. It codes for CASSLVDSNEQFF. The chain joins TRBV5-4 to TRBJ2-1; D might be TRBD1 (6 bases). Germline-derived CDR1 and CDR2 are SGHNT and YYREEE (reference sequence). V was clipped by 0 bases and J by 6 bases, with 7 bases between them. This CDR3 is built from 13 residues.

This clone was detected a few times. This chain connects TRBV30 to TRBJ1-5; 10 bases agree with TRBD1. The CDR3 covers 15 residues. V dropped 2 bases and J dropped 6; count of bases not matched to a gene: 7. In germline, CDR1 is GTSNPN, CDR2 SVGIG (reference sequence). CDR3 nucleotides: TGTGCCTGGAGTTTGACAGGGGGCAGTGGTCAGCCCCAGCATTTT. It specifies CAWSLTGGSGQPQHF. The whole variable domain, filled in from reference TRBV30 and TRBJ1-5, reads SQTIHQWPATLVQPVGSPLSLECTVEGTSNPNLYWYRQAAGRGLQLLFYSVGIGQISSEVPQNLSASRPQDRQFILSSKKLLLSDSGFYLCAWSLTGGSGQPQHFGDGTRLSIL.

Here the CDR3 DNA reads TGTGCCAGCAGCTCGGACAGGGGGCAAGGTGAAAAACTGTTTTTT. Translating it yields CASSSDRGQGEKLFF. The chain joins TRBV7-9 to TRBJ1-4; 11 bases match TRBD1. This CDR3 region has 15 residues. V shed 4 bases, J shed 7 bases, and the junction held 5 bases outside the gene matches. CDR1 is SEHNR and CDR2 is FQNEAQ in the germline V gene (reference sequence).

This clone was observed a few times. The gene calls are TRBV5-6 and TRBJ1-2, with 7 bases lining up with TRBD1. The CDR3 spans 14 residues. Losses at the gene ends were 4 bases for V and 4 bases for J; bases not matched to a gene: 7. CDR1 SGHDT and CDR2 YYEEEE come from the germline V gene. CDR3 sequence reads: CASSGSDRVYGYTF. CDR3 bases: TGTGCCAGCAGCGGGAGTGACAGGGTCTATGGCTACACCTTC.

Only a few counts were recorded for this clone. The J gene is TRBJ1-2, the V gene TRBV10-1; tentative D call: TRBD1 (6 bases). The germline V gene encodes CDR1 WNHNN and CDR2 SYGVQD (reference sequence). This CDR3 has 14 amino acids. Trimming left V 2 bases short and J 6 bases short, with 13 bases between. CDR3: CASSEGHRAHGYTF. In DNA form, the CDR3 reads TGCGCCAGCAGTGAGGGCCACAGGGCTCATGGCTACACCTTC.

This rearrangement joins TRBV30 to TRBJ2-7; 14 bases are a match to TRBD2. CDR3 size: 18 residues. The junction had 10 bases not matched to a gene; V was cut back by 3 bases and J by 0 bases. The V gene's germline CDR1 is GTSNPN and CDR2 SVGIG (reference sequence). CDR3 sequence reads: CAWRDRGGTSGSSYEQYF. The DNA for the CDR3 is TGTGCCTGGAGAGACAGGGGAGGGACTAGCGGGAGCTCCTACGAGCAGTACTTC.

The chain combines TRBV29-1 with TRBJ2-3, with a possible D match to TRBD1 (5 bases). CDR3 length: 12 residues. The V gene's germline CDR1 is SQVTM and CDR2 ANQGSEA. V dropped 8 bases and J dropped 0 bases, with 9 bases sitting between them. DNA for the CDR3: TGCAGCAAGACAGCTAGCACAGATACGCAGTATTTT. It encodes CSKTASTDTQYF.

The chain combines TRBV18 with TRBJ2-6, with D perhaps TRBD1 (5 bases). The CDR3 consists of 15 residues. Germline CDR1 and CDR2: KGHSH and LQKENI. V gave up 3 bases and J gave up 3 bases, with 9 bases separating them. The CDR3 loop is CASSPTQGGANVLTF. The CDR3 DNA reads as TGTGCCAGCTCACCCACGCAGGGTGGGGCCAACGTCCTGACTTTC.

This clone was observed once. V gene TRBV9 combines with J gene TRBJ1-2, with D possibly being TRBD1 (5 bases). Germline V CDR1 and CDR2: SGDLS, YYNGEE. V dropped 0 bases and J dropped 0 bases, with 9 bases sitting between them. The CDR3 totals 15 residues. Written as DNA, the CDR3 is TGTGCCAGCAGCGTAGCGCCAGGGCCTAACTATGGCTACACCTTC. Amino acid sequence: CASSVAPGPNYGYTF.

V gene TRBV5-4 combines with J gene TRBJ2-7; the D gene is possibly TRBD2 (6 bases). CDR3 size: 12 residues. Trimming cost V 3 bases and J 7 bases, with 11 bases left between them. CDR1 is SGHNT, CDR2 YYREEE, per germline (reference sequence). In DNA, the CDR3 is TGTGCCAGCAGCTGGGACGCGGGGGAGCAGTACTTC. Residues: CASSWDAGEQYF.